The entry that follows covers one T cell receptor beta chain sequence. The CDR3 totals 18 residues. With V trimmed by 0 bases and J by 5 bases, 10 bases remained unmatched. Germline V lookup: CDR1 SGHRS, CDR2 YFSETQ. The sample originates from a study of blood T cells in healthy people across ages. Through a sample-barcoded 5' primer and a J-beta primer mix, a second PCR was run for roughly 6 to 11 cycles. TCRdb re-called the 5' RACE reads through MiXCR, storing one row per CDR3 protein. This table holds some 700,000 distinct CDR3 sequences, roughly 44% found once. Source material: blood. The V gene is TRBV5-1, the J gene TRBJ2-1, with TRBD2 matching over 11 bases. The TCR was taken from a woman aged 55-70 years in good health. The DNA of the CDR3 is TGCGCCAGCAGCTTGGGGCTAGCGGGAGGTAAAACAGACAATGAGCAGTTCTTC. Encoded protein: CASSLGLAGGKTDNEQFF. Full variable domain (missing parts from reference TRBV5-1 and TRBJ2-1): KAGVTQTPRYLIKTRGQQVTLSCSPISGHRSVSWYQQTPGQGLQFLFEYFSETQRNKGNFPGRFSGRQFSNSRSEMNVSTLELGDSALYLCASSLGLAGGKTDNEQFFGPGTRLTVL.